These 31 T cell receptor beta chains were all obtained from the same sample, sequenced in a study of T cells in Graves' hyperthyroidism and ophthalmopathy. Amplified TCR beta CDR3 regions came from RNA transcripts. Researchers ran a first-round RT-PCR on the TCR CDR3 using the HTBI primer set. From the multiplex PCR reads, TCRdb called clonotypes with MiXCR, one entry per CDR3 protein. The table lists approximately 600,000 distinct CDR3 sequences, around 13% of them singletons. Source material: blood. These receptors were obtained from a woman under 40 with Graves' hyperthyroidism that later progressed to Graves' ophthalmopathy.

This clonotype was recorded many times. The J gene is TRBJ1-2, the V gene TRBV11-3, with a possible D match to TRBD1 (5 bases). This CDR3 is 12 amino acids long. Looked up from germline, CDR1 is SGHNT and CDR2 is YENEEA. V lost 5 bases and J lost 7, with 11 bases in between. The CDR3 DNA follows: TGTGCCAGCAGCAAGACAGATGGTGGCTACACCTTC. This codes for CASSKTDGGYTF.

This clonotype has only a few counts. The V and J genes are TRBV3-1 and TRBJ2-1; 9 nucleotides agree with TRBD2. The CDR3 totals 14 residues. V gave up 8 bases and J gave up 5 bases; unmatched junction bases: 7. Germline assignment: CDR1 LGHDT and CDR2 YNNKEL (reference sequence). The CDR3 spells CASEGGRANNEQFF. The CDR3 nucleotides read TGTGCCAGCGAGGGCGGGAGGGCTAACAATGAGCAGTTCTTC.

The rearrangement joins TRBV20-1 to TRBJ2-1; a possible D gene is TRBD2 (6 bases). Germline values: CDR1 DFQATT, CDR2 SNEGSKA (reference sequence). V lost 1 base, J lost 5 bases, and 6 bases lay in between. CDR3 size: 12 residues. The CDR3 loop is CSARGGNNEQFF. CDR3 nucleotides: TGCAGTGCTAGAGGCGGGAACAATGAGCAGTTCTTC.

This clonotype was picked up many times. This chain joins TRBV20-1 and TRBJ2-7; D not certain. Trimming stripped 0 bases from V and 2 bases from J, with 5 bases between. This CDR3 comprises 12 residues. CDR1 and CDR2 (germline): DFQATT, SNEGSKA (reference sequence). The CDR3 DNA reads TGCAGTGCTAGAGACGACCCCTACGAGCAGTACTTC. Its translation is CSARDDPYEQYF.

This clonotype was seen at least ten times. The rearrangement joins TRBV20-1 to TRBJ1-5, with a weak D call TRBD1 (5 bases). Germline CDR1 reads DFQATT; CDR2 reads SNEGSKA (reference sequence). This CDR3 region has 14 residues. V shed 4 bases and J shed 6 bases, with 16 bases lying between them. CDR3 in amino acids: CSATHTGLAQPQHF. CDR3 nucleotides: TGCAGTGCTACTCACACAGGACTAGCTCAGCCCCAGCATTTT.

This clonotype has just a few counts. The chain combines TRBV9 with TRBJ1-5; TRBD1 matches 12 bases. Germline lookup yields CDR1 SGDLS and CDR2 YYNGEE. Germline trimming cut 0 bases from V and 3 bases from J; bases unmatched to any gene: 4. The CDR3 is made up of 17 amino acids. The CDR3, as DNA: TGTGCCAGCAGCGTAGAGGGGACAGGGGGCAACAATCAGCCCCAGCATTTT. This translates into CASSVEGTGGNNQPQHF.

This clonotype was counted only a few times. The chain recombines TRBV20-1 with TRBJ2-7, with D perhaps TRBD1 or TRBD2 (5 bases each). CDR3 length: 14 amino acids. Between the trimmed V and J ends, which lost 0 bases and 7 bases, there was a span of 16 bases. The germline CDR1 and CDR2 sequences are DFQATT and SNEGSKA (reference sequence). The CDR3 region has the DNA TGCAGTGCTAGAGAGGTGGGGCGGACTCTAGAGCAGTACTTC. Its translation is CSAREVGRTLEQYF.

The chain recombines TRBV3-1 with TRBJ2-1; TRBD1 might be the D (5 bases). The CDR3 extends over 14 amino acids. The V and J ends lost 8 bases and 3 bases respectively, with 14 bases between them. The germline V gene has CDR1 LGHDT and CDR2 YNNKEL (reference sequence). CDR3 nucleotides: TGTGCCAGCGGCTTCAGGGTAAGCTACAATGAGCAGTTCTTC. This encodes CASGFRVSYNEQFF.

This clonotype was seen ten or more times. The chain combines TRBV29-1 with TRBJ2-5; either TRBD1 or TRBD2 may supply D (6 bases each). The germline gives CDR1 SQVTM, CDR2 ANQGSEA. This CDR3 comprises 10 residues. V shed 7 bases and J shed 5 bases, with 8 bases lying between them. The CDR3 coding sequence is TGCAGCGGAGGGGGGGAGACCCAGTACTTC. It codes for CSGGGETQYF.

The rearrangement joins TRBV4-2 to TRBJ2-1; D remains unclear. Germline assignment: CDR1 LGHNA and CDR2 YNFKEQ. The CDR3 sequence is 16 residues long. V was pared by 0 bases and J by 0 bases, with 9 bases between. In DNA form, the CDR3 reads TGTGCCAGCAGCCAAGATCTGTTGAGCTCCTACAATGAGCAGTTCTTC. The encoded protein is CASSQDLLSSYNEQFF.

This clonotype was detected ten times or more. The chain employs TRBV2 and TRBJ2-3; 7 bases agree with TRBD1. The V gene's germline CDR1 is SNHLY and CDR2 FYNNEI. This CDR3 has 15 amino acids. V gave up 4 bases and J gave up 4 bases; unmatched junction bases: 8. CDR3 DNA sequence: TGTGCCAGCAGTGCTAGGACAGGAACGTCAGATACGCAGTATTTT. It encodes CASSARTGTSDTQYF.

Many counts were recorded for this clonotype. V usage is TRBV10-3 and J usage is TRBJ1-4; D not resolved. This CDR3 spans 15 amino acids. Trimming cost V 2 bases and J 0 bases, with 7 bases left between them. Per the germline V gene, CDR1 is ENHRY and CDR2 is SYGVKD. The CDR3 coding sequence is TGTGCCATCAGTGAGATCCTTGCAACTAATGAAAAACTGTTTTTT. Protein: CAISEILATNEKLFF.

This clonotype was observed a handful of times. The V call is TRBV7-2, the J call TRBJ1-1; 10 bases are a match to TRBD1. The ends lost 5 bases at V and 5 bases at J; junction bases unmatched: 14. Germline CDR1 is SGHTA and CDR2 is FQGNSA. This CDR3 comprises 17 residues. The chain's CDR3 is CASSPRTTGGWGTEAFF. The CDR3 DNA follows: TGTGCCAGCAGCCCCCGTACGACAGGGGGCTGGGGAACTGAAGCTTTCTTT.

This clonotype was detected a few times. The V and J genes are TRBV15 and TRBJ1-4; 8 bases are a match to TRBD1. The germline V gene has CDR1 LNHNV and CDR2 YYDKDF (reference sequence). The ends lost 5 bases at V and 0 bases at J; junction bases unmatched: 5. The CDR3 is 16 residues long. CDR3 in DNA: TGTGCCACCAGCGGGACGGACAGGGCAACTAATGAAAAACTGTTTTTT. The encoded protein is CATSGTDRATNEKLFF.

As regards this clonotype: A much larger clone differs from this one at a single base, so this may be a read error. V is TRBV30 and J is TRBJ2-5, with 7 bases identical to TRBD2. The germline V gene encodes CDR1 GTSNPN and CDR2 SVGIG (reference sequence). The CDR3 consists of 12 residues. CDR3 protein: CAHSSGSVTQYF. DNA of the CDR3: TGTGCTCATTCTAGCGGTTCAGTGACCCAGTACTTC.

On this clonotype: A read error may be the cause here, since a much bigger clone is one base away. The CDR3 here is CATSRDKGRTDTQCF. DNA for the CDR3: TGTGCCACCAGCAGAGATAAGGGACGCACAGATACGCAGTGTTTT. This sequence joins TRBV15 and TRBJ2-3; D is tentatively TRBD1 or TRBD2 (5 bases each). Germline loops: CDR1 LNHNV, CDR2 YYDKDF (reference sequence). CDR3 size: 15 residues.

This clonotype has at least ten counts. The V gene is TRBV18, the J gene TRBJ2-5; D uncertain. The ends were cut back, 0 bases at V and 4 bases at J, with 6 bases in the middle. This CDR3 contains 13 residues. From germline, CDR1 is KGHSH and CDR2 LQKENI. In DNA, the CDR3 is TGTGCCAGCTCACCACCGTCAGGAGAGACCCAGTACTTC. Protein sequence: CASSPPSGETQYF.

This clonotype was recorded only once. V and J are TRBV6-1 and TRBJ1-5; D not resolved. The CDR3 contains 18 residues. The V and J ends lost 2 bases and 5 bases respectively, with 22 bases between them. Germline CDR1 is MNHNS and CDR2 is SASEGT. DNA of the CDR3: TGTGCCAGCAGTGAATCTCCCGTGGGAGGGCAAGCCTATCAGCCCCAGCATTTT. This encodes CASSESPVGGQAYQPQHF.

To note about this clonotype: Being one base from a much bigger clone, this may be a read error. Written as DNA, the CDR3 is TGCAGTGCTAGGAGCAGGGAGTCTGGGACCCAGTACTTC. Encoded protein: CSARSRESGTQYF. J is TRBJ2-5 and V is TRBV20-1; D might be TRBD1 or TRBD2, each matching 5 bases. Trimming removed 3 bases from V and 7 bases from J, with 15 bases in between. CDR3 length: 13 residues. From germline, CDR1 is DFQATT and CDR2 SNEGSKA (reference sequence).

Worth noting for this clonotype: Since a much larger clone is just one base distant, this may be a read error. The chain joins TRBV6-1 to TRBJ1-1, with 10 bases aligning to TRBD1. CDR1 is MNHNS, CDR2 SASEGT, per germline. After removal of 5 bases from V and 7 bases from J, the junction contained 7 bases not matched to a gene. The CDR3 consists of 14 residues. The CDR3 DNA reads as TGTGCCAGCAGTTCGGGACAGGGGTGTGGTGAAGCTTTCTTT. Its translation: CASSSGQGCGEAFF.

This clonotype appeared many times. The CDR3 sequence is CASGPGYNQPQHF. The CDR3 DNA reads as TGTGCTAGTGGCCCAGGGTACAATCAGCCCCAGCATTTT. The V call is TRBV12-5, the J call TRBJ1-5; tentative D call: TRBD1 (5 bases). Germline CDR1 LGHNT, CDR2 FRNRAP. V dropped 6 bases and J dropped 3 bases, with 9 bases sitting between them. CDR3 length: 13 residues.

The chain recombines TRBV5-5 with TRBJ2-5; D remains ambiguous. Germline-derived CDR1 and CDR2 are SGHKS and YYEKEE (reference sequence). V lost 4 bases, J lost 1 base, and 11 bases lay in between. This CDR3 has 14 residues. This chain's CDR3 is CASSPGFLQETQYF. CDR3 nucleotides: TGTGCCAGCAGCCCCGGGTTCCTCCAAGAGACCCAGTACTTC.

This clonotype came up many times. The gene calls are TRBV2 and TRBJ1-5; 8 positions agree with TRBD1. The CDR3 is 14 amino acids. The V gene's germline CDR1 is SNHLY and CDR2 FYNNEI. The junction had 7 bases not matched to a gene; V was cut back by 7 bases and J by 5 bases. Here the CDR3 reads CASTQGAGDQPQHF. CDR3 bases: TGTGCCAGCACCCAGGGGGCTGGGGATCAGCCCCAGCATTTT.

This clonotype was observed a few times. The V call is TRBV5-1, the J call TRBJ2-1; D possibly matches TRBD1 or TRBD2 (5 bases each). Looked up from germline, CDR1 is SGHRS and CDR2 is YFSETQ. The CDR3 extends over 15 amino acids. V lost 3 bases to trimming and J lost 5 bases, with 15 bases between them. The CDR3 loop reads CASSWGSYTNNEQFF. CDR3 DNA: TGCGCCAGCAGCTGGGGGAGCTACACCAACAATGAGCAGTTCTTC.

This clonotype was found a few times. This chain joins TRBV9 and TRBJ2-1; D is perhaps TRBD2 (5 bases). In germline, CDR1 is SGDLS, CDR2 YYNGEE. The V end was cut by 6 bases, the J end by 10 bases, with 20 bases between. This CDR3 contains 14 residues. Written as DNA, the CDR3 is TGTGCCAGCAATGCGGAACTAGGGCACGTCGAGCAGTTCTTC. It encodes CASNAELGHVEQFF.

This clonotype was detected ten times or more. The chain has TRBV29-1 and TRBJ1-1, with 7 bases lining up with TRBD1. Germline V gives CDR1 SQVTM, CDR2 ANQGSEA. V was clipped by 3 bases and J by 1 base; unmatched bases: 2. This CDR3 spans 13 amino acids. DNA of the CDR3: TGCAGCGTTGATGGACAGGCGAACACTGAAGCTTTCTTT. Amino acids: CSVDGQANTEAFF.

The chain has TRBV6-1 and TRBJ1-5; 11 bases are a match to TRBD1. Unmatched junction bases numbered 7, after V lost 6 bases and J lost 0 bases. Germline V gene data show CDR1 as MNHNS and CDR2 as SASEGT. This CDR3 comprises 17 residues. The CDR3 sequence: CASRRGQGDYSNQPQHF. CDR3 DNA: TGTGCCAGCAGGAGGGGACAGGGGGACTATAGCAATCAGCCCCAGCATTTT.

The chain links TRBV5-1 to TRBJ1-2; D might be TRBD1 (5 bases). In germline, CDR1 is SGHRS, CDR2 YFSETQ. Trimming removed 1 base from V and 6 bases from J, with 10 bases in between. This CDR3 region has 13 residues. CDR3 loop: CASSLKGSHGYTF. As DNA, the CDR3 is TGCGCCAGCAGCTTGAAGGGGTCCCATGGCTACACCTTC.

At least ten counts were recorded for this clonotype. This CDR3 is CSVPLAGVYNEQFF. CDR3 coding DNA: TGCAGTGTCCCACTAGCGGGAGTCTACAATGAGCAGTTCTTC. J is TRBJ2-1 and V is TRBV20-1; TRBD2 matches 11 bases. The CDR3 is made up of 14 amino acids. CDR1 and CDR2 from the germline V gene are DFQATT and SNEGSKA (reference sequence). V lost 7 bases and J lost 3; bases outside the gene matches: 5.

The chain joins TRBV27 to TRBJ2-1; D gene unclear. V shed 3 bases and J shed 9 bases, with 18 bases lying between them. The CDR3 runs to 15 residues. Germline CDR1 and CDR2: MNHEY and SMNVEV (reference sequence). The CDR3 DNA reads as TGTGCCAGCAGTTTCCTGGACCAGAAGCTAGGTGAGCAGTTCTTC. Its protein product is CASSFLDQKLGEQFF.

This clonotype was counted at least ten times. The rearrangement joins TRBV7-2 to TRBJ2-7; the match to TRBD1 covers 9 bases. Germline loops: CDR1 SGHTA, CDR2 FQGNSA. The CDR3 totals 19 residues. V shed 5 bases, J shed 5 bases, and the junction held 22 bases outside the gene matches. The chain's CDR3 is CASSPMYLQGALVVHEQYF. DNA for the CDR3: TGTGCCAGCAGCCCCATGTACCTACAGGGGGCATTGGTAGTCCACGAGCAGTACTTC.